These 32 T cell receptor beta chains were sequenced from one sample in a study of vaccination effects on CD4 cells after COVID-19. Only in-frame clones appear in the TCRdb table, and some are missing; sequencing was by immunoSEQ multiplex PCR. The sample holds around 15,000 clones, roughly 76% seen once. The antigens of these receptors remain unknown. Viral peptide pool expansion of antigen-specific CD4+ T cells preceded sequencing in the ViraFEST assay. Between days 9 and 11 of culture, CD4+ T cells were separated out. All participants had two doses of either the BNT162b2 or mRNA-1273 vaccine. Here the sequenced sample was CD4+ T cells from PBMCs cultured with HCoV-NL63 spike peptides, taken after COVID-19 vaccination. These receptors all come from a human donor who received a COVID-19 vaccine.

The chain combines TRBV3-1 (or the pseudogene TRBV3-2) with TRBJ1-3; D unresolved. Germline V gene data show CDR1 as LGHDT and CDR2 as YNNKEL (reference sequence). The V end was cut by 0 bases, the J end by 1 base, with 7 bases between. CDR3 length: 15 residues. CDR3: CASSQDHISGNTIYF. For the CDR3, the DNA is TGTGCCAGCAGCCAAGATCACATTTCTGGAAACACCATATATTTT.

The rearrangement joins TRBV3-1 (or the pseudogene TRBV3-2) to TRBJ1-1; 9 bases match TRBD1. With V trimmed by 3 bases and J by 0 bases, 5 bases remained unmatched. This CDR3 is 16 amino acids long. The germline V gene encodes CDR1 LGHDT and CDR2 YNNKEL (reference sequence). CDR3 in amino acids: CASSQPGQGMNTEAFF. The CDR3 nucleotides read TGTGCCAGCAGCCAGCCGGGACAGGGAATGAACACTGAAGCTTTCTTT.

The chain joins TRBV28 to TRBJ1-1; no definite D call. Looked up from germline, CDR1 is MDHEN and CDR2 is SYDVKM. The V gene lost 6 bases and the J gene lost 10 bases, with 15 bases spanning the gap. The CDR3 contains 12 residues. The CDR3 reads CASRQSTVLAFF. In nucleotides, the CDR3 is TGTGCCAGCAGGCAATCCACAGTATTAGCTTTCTTT.

The CDR3 loop reads CASSSLTAYEQYF. The CDR3 coding sequence is TGTGCCAGCAGCAGCCTGACAGCCTACGAGCAGTACTTC. The chain combines TRBV21-1 with TRBJ2-7; whether TRBD1, the table's D call, matches the DNA was not checked. TRBV21-1 is a documented pseudogene. This CDR3 has 13 residues.

The chain is built from TRBV6-4 and TRBJ2-7, with 10 bases identical to TRBD1. Germline lookup yields CDR1 MRHNA and CDR2 SNTAGT. V lost 8 bases, J lost 1 base, and 11 bases stayed unmatched. The CDR3 extends over 16 amino acids. The CDR3 is CASGTGARRLSYEQYF. The CDR3 coding sequence is TGTGCCAGCGGGACAGGGGCCCGCCGGTTGTCCTACGAGCAGTACTTC.

In this sample, this clone turned up a few times. CDR3 bases: TGTGCCAGCAGTTACCGCCGGACAGGGGGCCAGCCCCAGCATTTT. Translating gives CASSYRRTGGQPQHF. V gene TRBV6-5 combines with J gene TRBJ1-5; 11 positions agree with TRBD1. Germline V gives CDR1 MNHEY, CDR2 SVGAGI. The CDR3 is made up of 15 amino acids. J lost 7 bases, V lost 2 bases, and 4 bases had no gene match.

This clone was seen a few times. The V and J genes are TRBV2 and TRBJ1-3; the D gene is possibly TRBD1 (5 bases). CDR3 length equals 16 residues. Germline CDR1 reads SNHLY; CDR2 reads FYNNEI. V shed 5 bases and J shed 0 bases, with 14 bases lying between them. The CDR3 spells CASSSTGSISGNTIYF. The DNA for the CDR3 is TGTGCCAGCAGTAGTACAGGCTCCATCTCTGGAAACACCATATATTTT. Full variable domain (remainder filled in from reference TRBV2 and TRBJ1-3): EPEVTQTPSHQVTQMGQEVILRCVPISNHLYFYWYRQILGQKVEFLVSFYNNEISEKSEIFDDQFSVERPDGSNFTLKIRSTKLEDSAMYFCASSSTGSISGNTIYFGEGSWLTVV.

The rearrangement uses TRBV15 and TRBJ1-2; D may be TRBD1 (5 bases). This CDR3 is built from 15 residues. The V gene lost 5 bases and the J gene lost 0 bases, with 13 bases spanning the gap. Germline V gene sequence: CDR1 LNHNV, CDR2 YYDKDF (reference sequence). The CDR3 DNA sequence: TGTGCCACCAGCTTAGGAGGGGTAGCTAACTATGGCTACACCTTC. It translates to CATSLGGVANYGYTF.

This clone was picked up a small number of times. The chain recombines TRBV5-1 with TRBJ2-2; 8 bases align to TRBD1. Germline V gene data show CDR1 as SGHRS and CDR2 as YFSETQ. V was pared by 3 bases and J by 5 bases, with 6 bases of the junction left unmatched. This CDR3 comprises 15 residues. The CDR3 nucleotides are TGCGCCAGCAGCTCAGGGGGCTTCGAAACCGGGGAGCTGTTTTTT. It codes for CASSSGGFETGELFF.

In its sample, this clone was seen a few times. The rearrangement links TRBV7-3 to TRBJ2-7; a possible D gene is TRBD1 (6 bases). Germline V lookup: CDR1 SGHTA, CDR2 FQGTGA. The V end was cut by 8 bases, the J end by 5 bases, with 19 bases between. This CDR3 comprises 14 residues. CDR3 loop: CASEPPGDEDEQYF. The DNA for the CDR3 is TGTGCCAGCGAACCTCCAGGGGATGAGGACGAGCAGTACTTC.

The table lists this clone with a count of one. This chain uses TRBV27 with TRBJ2-5; 11 positions agree with TRBD2. With 3 bases clipped from V and 1 base from J, the junction kept 1 base outside the gene matches. Germline V gene sequence: CDR1 MNHEY, CDR2 SMNVEV (reference sequence). The CDR3 extends over 15 amino acids. Written as DNA, the CDR3 is TGTGCCAGCAGTTTCGGACTAGCGGGCCAAGAGACCCAGTACTTC. It is translated as CASSFGLAGQETQYF.

This chain uses TRBV19 with TRBJ1-4; the D is unclear. Germline V CDR1 and CDR2: LNHDA, SQIVND (reference sequence). The V end was cut by 1 base, the J end by 0 bases, with 12 bases between. The CDR3 length is 17 residues. The chain's CDR3 is CASSIGYGEATNEKLFF. CDR3 nucleotides: TGTGCCAGTAGTATAGGCTACGGAGAAGCAACTAATGAAAAACTGTTTTTT.

This chain joins TRBV28 and TRBJ1-3; D might be TRBD1 (5 bases). The CDR3 length is 16 residues. In germline, CDR1 is MDHEN, CDR2 SYDVKM. V was shortened by 3 bases and J by 0 bases, with 12 bases between the two germline ends. Written as DNA, the CDR3 is TGTGCCAGCAGTTTTATGGGGGGGTCCTCTGGAAACACCATATATTTT. Its translation: CASSFMGGSSGNTIYF.

This clone turned up a few times. The chain joins TRBV19 to TRBJ1-4, with D possibly matching TRBD1 (5 bases). V dropped 6 bases and J dropped 8 bases, with 10 bases sitting between them. The CDR3 consists of 12 residues. CDR1 is LNHDA, CDR2 SQIVND, per germline (reference sequence). This chain's CDR3 is CASRLQGEKLFF. The CDR3, as DNA: TGTGCCAGTAGACTCCAGGGCGAAAAACTGTTTTTT.

This clone appeared a few times. The CDR3 reads CASSWGTGRNQPQHF. As DNA, the CDR3 is TGTGCCAGCAGCTGGGGGACAGGGAGAAATCAGCCCCAGCATTTT. The chain links TRBV5-5 to TRBJ1-5, with 9 nucleotides matching TRBD1. Germline V gene lookup returns CDR1 SGHKS and CDR2 YYEKEE (reference sequence). V trimming: 3 bases; J trimming: 4 bases; junction bases outside the gene matches: 5. The CDR3 is 15 amino acids.

This CDR3 is CASSLAGTGTNTEAFF. The CDR3 nucleotides read TGTGCCAGCAGCTTAGCTGGGACGGGGACTAACACTGAAGCTTTCTTT. This chain connects TRBV7-3 to TRBJ1-1, with D perhaps matching TRBD1 (5 bases). Per germline, CDR1 SGHTA and CDR2 FQGTGA. CDR3 length: 16 amino acids. V dropped 2 bases and J dropped 2 bases, with 15 bases sitting between them. Full variable domain (missing parts from reference TRBV7-3 and TRBJ1-1): GAGVSQTPSNKVTEKGKYVELRCDPISGHTALYWYRQSLGQGPEFLIYFQGTGAADDSGLPNDRFFAVRPEGSVSTLKIQRTERGDSAVYLCASSLAGTGTNTEAFFGQGTRLTVV.

This chain uses TRBV6-2 or TRBV6-3 with TRBJ2-7; TRBD1 agrees at 7 bases. CDR1 MNHEY and CDR2 SVGEGT come from the germline V gene. The CDR3 extends over 14 amino acids. J was trimmed by 1 base and V by 8 bases; bases with no gene match: 8. CDR3 DNA sequence: TGTGCCAGCCGCCGGGACAGTGGATCCTACGAGCAGTACTTC. Translation gives CASRRDSGSYEQYF.

CDR3 loop: CASSETGNYGYTF. CDR3 in DNA: TGTGCCAGCAGTGAAACAGGGAACTATGGCTACACCTTC. The chain couples TRBV12-3 or TRBV12-4 to TRBJ1-2; the D gene is possibly TRBD1 (6 bases). The length of the CDR3 is 13 residues. Trimming took 5 bases from V and 2 from J, leaving 9 bases between them.

The chain combines TRBV29-1 with TRBJ2-3; TRBD2 aligns across 15 bases. Germline CDR1 reads SQVTM; CDR2 reads ANQGSEA. V shed 7 bases, J shed 1 base, and the junction held 15 bases outside the gene matches. This CDR3 spans 19 amino acids. CDR3 region: CSADGLAGGLVVGTDTQYF. Written as DNA, the CDR3 is TGCAGCGCCGACGGACTAGCGGGGGGGCTAGTAGTCGGCACAGATACGCAGTATTTT.

CDR3 sequence reads: CASSPGYEQFF. CDR3 nucleotide sequence: TGTGCCAGCAGTCCCGGATATGAGCAGTTCTTC. The V gene is TRBV25-1, the J gene TRBJ2-1; no clear D. This CDR3 spans 11 amino acids. The germline V gene has CDR1 MGHDK and CDR2 SYGVNS. The ends were cut back, 5 bases at V and 8 bases at J, with 7 bases in the middle.

The V gene is TRBV24-1, the J gene TRBJ1-5, with TRBD1 matching over 11 bases. CDR1 and CDR2 (germline): KGHDR, SFDVKD. This CDR3 is 16 amino acids long. Trimming cost V 2 bases and J 7 bases; bases outside gene matches: 6. The CDR3 bases are TGTGCCACCAGTGATTCCGGACAGGGGGCAGGACAGCCCCAGCATTTT. It encodes CATSDSGQGAGQPQHF.

This chain links TRBV5-4 with TRBJ2-7; D may be TRBD1 (6 bases). V dropped 0 bases and J dropped 2 bases, with 9 bases sitting between them. Germline V gene sequence: CDR1 SGHNT, CDR2 YYREEE (reference sequence). This CDR3 is 14 amino acids long. CDR3 DNA sequence: TGTGCCAGCAGCTTGGCCGCAGGGGCCTACGAGCAGTACTTC. Translating it yields CASSLAAGAYEQYF.

The chain employs TRBV4-2 and TRBJ1-2, with 9 bases identical to TRBD1. The V gene end was trimmed by 1 base and the J gene end by 3 bases; junction bases not matched to a gene: 9. Germline CDR1 LGHNA, CDR2 YNFKEQ. The CDR3 is 17 amino acids. The chain's CDR3 is CASSQGRGTGGYYGYTF. The CDR3, as DNA: TGTGCCAGCAGCCAAGGGAGGGGTACAGGGGGCTACTATGGCTACACCTTC.

The rearrangement links TRBV11-2 to TRBJ1-2, with 8 bases that match TRBD1. V dropped 7 bases and J dropped 5; count of bases not matched to a gene: 9. Germline lookup yields CDR1 SGHAT and CDR2 FQNNGV. The CDR3 consists of 14 residues. In nucleotides, the CDR3 is TGTGCCAGCACCCCCGACAGGGGCGCTTATGGCTACACCTTC. As protein: CASTPDRGAYGYTF.

The chain is built from TRBV6-4 and TRBJ2-5, with D possibly TRBD2 on 6 matching bases. Germline CDR1 reads MRHNA; CDR2 reads SNTAGT. Deletions cut 6 bases from V and 1 base from J, with 12 bases between. The CDR3 spans 14 residues. CDR3 protein: CASRRDLPQETQYF. CDR3 in DNA: TGTGCCAGCAGGAGGGACTTACCCCAAGAGACCCAGTACTTC.

V is TRBV2 and J is TRBJ2-7; D is possibly TRBD2 (6 bases). V lost 5 bases, J lost 7 bases, and 15 bases lay in between. In germline, CDR1 is SNHLY, CDR2 FYNNEI. The CDR3 has 13 amino acids. The CDR3: CASSPGGTGEQYF. Here the CDR3 DNA reads TGTGCCAGCAGTCCTGGCGGGACGGGGGAGCAGTACTTC.

The gene calls are TRBV29-1 and TRBJ2-3; D may be TRBD2 (6 bases). CDR3 length equals 16 residues. V dropped 3 bases and J dropped 2 bases, with 18 bases sitting between them. Germline assignment: CDR1 SQVTM and CDR2 ANQGSEA. CDR3 DNA sequence: TGCAGCGTTGACCCCGCCGGTAGCGGTCCCACAGATACGCAGTATTTT. Amino acid sequence: CSVDPAGSGPTDTQYF.

The chain carries TRBV12-3 or TRBV12-4 and TRBJ1-2, with a weak D call TRBD1 (6 bases). Trimming cost V 3 bases and J 6 bases, with 11 bases left between them. There are 13 residues in the CDR3. The CDR3 spells CASSLWEGDGYTF. CDR3 nucleotides: TGTGCCAGCAGTTTGTGGGAGGGGGATGGCTACACCTTC.

This clone has just one count. Here the CDR3 DNA reads TGTGCCAGCAGCCAACCCAGGAGCTCCTACAATGAGCAGTTCTTC. Its translation: CASSQPRSSYNEQFF. V and J are TRBV3-1 (or the pseudogene TRBV3-2) and TRBJ2-1; D remains unclear. The CDR3 spans 15 residues. Trimming took off 2 bases at V and 0 bases at J, with 8 bases between the two ends. Per germline, CDR1 LGHDT and CDR2 YNNKEL (reference sequence).

This rearrangement joins TRBV5-4 to TRBJ2-2; 9 bases fit TRBD2. The V gene end was trimmed by 4 bases and the J gene end by 6 bases; junction bases not matched to a gene: 10. The CDR3 has 16 residues. The V gene's germline CDR1 is SGHNT and CDR2 YYREEE (reference sequence). Written as DNA, the CDR3 is TGTGCCAGCAGCCCCCGTTCGGGCGGGAGGGCCGGGGAGCTGTTTTTT. It translates to CASSPRSGGRAGELFF.

The chain couples TRBV6-5 to TRBJ2-7, with D possibly matching TRBD2 (6 bases). Germline lookup yields CDR1 MNHEY and CDR2 SVGAGI. Deletions cut 7 bases from V and 6 bases from J, with 19 bases between. There are 14 residues in the CDR3. The CDR3 DNA follows: TGTGCCAGCATCGTTAGCGGACTCTGGGGCGAGCAGTACTTC. Its translation is CASIVSGLWGEQYF.

V usage is TRBV5-1 and J usage is TRBJ1-1; D gene uncertain. Between the trimmed V and J ends, which lost 4 bases and 1 base, there was a span of 8 bases. This CDR3 spans 13 amino acids. Per germline, CDR1 SGHRS and CDR2 YFSETQ. The CDR3: CASSPPGNTEAFF. CDR3 in DNA: TGCGCCAGCAGCCCCCCCGGGAACACTGAAGCTTTCTTT.